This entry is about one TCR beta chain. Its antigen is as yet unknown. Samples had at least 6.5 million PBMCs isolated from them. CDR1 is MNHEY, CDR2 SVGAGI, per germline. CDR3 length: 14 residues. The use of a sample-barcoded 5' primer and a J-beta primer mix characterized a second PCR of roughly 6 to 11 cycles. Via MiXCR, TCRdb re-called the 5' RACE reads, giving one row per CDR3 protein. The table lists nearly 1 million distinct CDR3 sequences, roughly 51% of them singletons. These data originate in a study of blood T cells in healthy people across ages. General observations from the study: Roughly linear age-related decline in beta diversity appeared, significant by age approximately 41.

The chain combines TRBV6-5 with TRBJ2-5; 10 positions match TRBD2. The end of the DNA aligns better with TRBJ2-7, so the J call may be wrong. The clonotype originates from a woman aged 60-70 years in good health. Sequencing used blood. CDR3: CASRVLAGYYEQYF. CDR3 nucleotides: TGTGCCAGCAGGGTACTAGCGGGATACTACGAGCAGTACTTC.